This record concerns one TCR beta chain sequence. The antigen is undetermined. An end of the junction does not agree with germline; a read error may underlie this. Germline DNA was also extracted, while the blood RNA originated from unsorted whole blood. The data are from a study of tumor-infiltrating lymphocytes in primary liver carcinoma. Study details: Samples gave roughly 3.5 to 7.5 million productive TCRbeta reads, similar across tissue types.

The CDR3 sequence is 12 residues long. CDR1 is SQVTM and CDR2 is ANQGSEA in the germline V gene. General study results and limits: The study used bulk unsorted samples and so did not compare CD4+ and CD8+ repertoires. Paired tumor-adjacent and tumor-blood samples overlapped less than tumor region pairs did.

From around 530 ng of total RNA, TCR beta-specific cDNA was reverse-transcribed using a constant-region primer. Libraries of TCR beta came from three nested multiplex PCR rounds with slightly modified ARM-PCR. Researchers ran the first two PCR rounds for roughly 10 cycles each with TRBV1-TRBV30 forward primers and a C-beta reverse primer. TCRdb reprocessed the multiplex PCR reads with MiXCR, giving one entry per CDR3 protein. The table records about 310,000 distinct CDR3 sequences, 50% to 60% of them present only once. The TCR sequence derives from a woman in her thirties with primary liver carcinoma and hepatitis B virus infection. This chain connects TRBV29-1 to TRBJ2-1; D call uncertain. Source material: peripheral blood. CDR3 sequence: CSVAPTGDEQFF. Written as DNA, the CDR3 is TGCAGCGTGGCCCCGACGGGTGATGAGCAATTCTTC.